This T cell receptor beta chain is drawn from a study of a mutant IDH1 vaccine in newly diagnosed glioma. Background on the study: Former treatment meant radiotherapy, temozolomide, or both; the majority had gotten both. The V12 visit happened in week 35, and the V13 visit happened in week 47.

CDR1 is MNHNS and CDR2 is SASEGT in the germline V gene. The CDR3 length is 13 residues. Time point denoted: week 35, safety follow-up. Doses of 300 ug of mutant IDH1 20-mer peptide were given with topical imiquimod. The donors had new WHO grade 3 or 4 astrocytomas; these were IDH1-mutant and ATRX-lost. On this clone: What it binds is unknown. Relative to the germline gene, one junction end is altered; a read error may explain this.

Generated by immunoSEQ multiplex PCR, the TCRdb table keeps only in-frame clones and is missing some. The sample lists 30,000 to 40,000 clones, approximately 82% seen once, with less than 8.5% in the top ten. Study-wide points: The occurrence of vaccine-induced immune responses was seen in 80% to 95% of patients.

The sequenced sample was PBMCs, obtained from a glioma patient whose treatment included an IDH1 peptide vaccine. The sequence was obtained from a woman between 18 and 30 years old with glioma. V gene TRBV6-1 combines with J gene TRBJ2-7; D possibly matches TRBD1 or TRBD2 (5 bases each). In DNA, the CDR3 is TGCACCGACCGGGGCAATATGACCTACGAGCAGTACTTC. Residues: CTDRGNMTYEQYF.